These 19 T cell receptor beta chains originate from one sample sequenced in a study of blood T cells in healthy people across ages (dated by TCRdb to between 2014 and 2016). The protocol used for the library was 5' RACE. Sequenced on an Illumina HiSeq 2500. A second PCR of roughly 7 to 12 cycles was run with a J-beta primer mix and a sample-barcoded 5' primer. In TCRdb, the public reads were trimmed at Q25 with fastp and aligned with MiXCR, with productive beta chains retained. Each CDR3 protein appears once, grouped with its most common genes and DNA. A total of hundreds of thousands of distinct CDR3 sequences appear in this sample, 52% of them only once. Roughly 13% of the sample is taken by the ten largest. The sample taken for sequencing was blood. The receptors originated from a woman of 80 years or more in good health.

This clonotype has a handful of counts. The chain employs TRBV6-2 or TRBV6-3 and TRBJ2-1; a possible D gene is TRBD2 (5 bases). V gave up 5 bases and J gave up 9 bases, with 14 bases separating them. The CDR3 totals 13 residues. Germline lookup yields CDR1 MNHEY and CDR2 SVGEGT. The CDR3 DNA sequence: TGTGCCAGCAGTGCCTACAGAGGGAGTGAGCAGTTCTTC. This codes for CASSAYRGSEQFF.

The V gene is TRBV6-5, the J gene TRBJ1-2, with D unclear. In germline, CDR1 is MNHEY, CDR2 SVGAGI. This CDR3 has 13 residues. V shed 6 bases and J shed 0 bases, with 8 bases lying between them. The CDR3 loop reads CASRDEANYGYTF. The CDR3 DNA reads as TGTGCCAGCAGGGACGAAGCTAACTATGGCTACACCTTC.

The V and J genes are TRBV5-8 and TRBJ2-3; 9 bases align to TRBD1. CDR3 size: 15 residues. CDR1 is SGHTS, CDR2 YDEGEE, per germline. Trimming at V came to 6 bases and at J to 3 bases, leaving 8 bases not matched to a gene. CDR3 protein: CASTKGDRVTDTQYF. DNA for the CDR3: TGTGCCAGCACAAAAGGGGACAGGGTGACAGATACGCAGTATTTT. Complete variable domain (other parts from reference TRBV5-8 and TRBJ2-3): EAGVTQSPTHLIKTRGQQATLRCSPISGHTSVYWYQQALGLGLQFLLWYDEGEERNRGNFPPRFSGRQFPNYSSELNVNALELEDSALYLCASTKGDRVTDTQYFGPGTRLTVL.

The CDR3 loop is CSVVGPRGYNEQFF. CDR3 DNA: TGCAGCGTTGTGGGCCCCCGAGGGTACAATGAGCAGTTCTTC. J is TRBJ2-1 and V is TRBV29-1; weak D call: TRBD2 (5 bases). V was clipped by 4 bases and J by 4 bases, with 14 bases between them. Germline loops: CDR1 SQVTM, CDR2 ANQGSEA. The CDR3 spans 14 residues.

The chain links TRBV6-5 to TRBJ2-5, with TRBD2 matching over 9 bases. The DNA end is a closer match to TRBJ2-7, so the J assignment may be wrong. CDR3 length: 15 residues. Germline lookup yields CDR1 MNHEY and CDR2 SVGAGI. DNA of the CDR3: TGTGCCAGCAGCCCCCCGGCTAGCGGGGAGGGCGAGCAGTACTTC. Protein product: CASSPPASGEGEQYF.

The table lists this clonotype with many counts. The gene calls are TRBV7-2 and TRBJ2-1; possible D gene TRBD2, 5 bases. Per germline, CDR1 SGHTA and CDR2 FQGNSA. Trimming shortened V by 7 bases and J by 2 bases, and 12 bases separated the two germline ends. The CDR3 has 14 amino acids. The DNA of the CDR3 is TGTGCCAGCACCGAACTAGGCCCCTACAATGAGCAGTTCTTC. Its translation is CASTELGPYNEQFF.

CDR3 in amino acids: CASSFSLAGAGELFF. The CDR3 nucleotides are TGTGCCAGCAGCTTTTCCCTAGCGGGAGCCGGGGAGCTGTTTTTT. This chain joins TRBV7-2 and TRBJ2-2, with TRBD2 matching over 10 bases. From germline, CDR1 is SGHTA and CDR2 FQGNSA. CDR3 size: 15 residues. Trimming cost V 3 bases and J 6 bases; bases outside gene matches: 4.

Remarks on this clonotype: A read error may explain this, as a much larger clone is one base away. This chain joins TRBV20-1 and TRBJ2-6; D tentatively fits TRBD1 or TRBD2 (5 bases each). The CDR3 is made up of 17 amino acids. Trimming removed 3 bases at V and 0 bases at J, with 15 bases between. Looked up from germline, CDR1 is DFQATT and CDR2 is SNEGSKA (reference sequence). DNA of the CDR3: TGCAGTGCTAGTTTGGGACGGTGCCACTCTGGGGCCAACGTCCTGACTTTC. It codes for CSASLGRCHSGANVLTF.

Comments on this clonotype: A much more abundant neighbour one base away suggests this may be a read error. This chain links TRBV14 with TRBJ1-6; D not resolved. Between the trimmed V and J ends, which lost 0 bases and 11 bases, there was a span of 8 bases. Germline V gene data show CDR1 as SGHDN and CDR2 as FVKESK. The CDR3 is 13 amino acids. The CDR3 spells CASSQDVRPPLHF. CDR3 sequence (DNA): TGTGCCAGCAGCCAAGACGTCCGGCCACCCCTCCACTTT.

This chain links TRBV5-1 with TRBJ2-5; 10 nucleotides match TRBD1. Germline CDR1 and CDR2: SGHRS and YFSETQ. The V gene end was trimmed by 1 base and the J gene end by 3 bases; junction bases not matched to a gene: 6. The CDR3 spans 16 residues. The CDR3, as DNA: TGCGCCAGCAGCTTGCCTCCCGGGACAGGGGAAGAGACCCAGTACTTC. It translates to CASSLPPGTGEETQYF.

The gene calls are TRBV12-3 or TRBV12-4 and TRBJ1-5, with a weak D call TRBD1 (5 bases). The CDR3 runs to 11 residues. V was cut by 3 bases and J by 11 bases, with 8 bases left in between. Here the CDR3 reads CASSFGGAQHF. The CDR3, as DNA: TGTGCCAGCAGTTTTGGGGGAGCCCAGCATTTT.

In its sample, this clonotype was seen a few times. The CDR3 DNA follows: TGCGCCAGCAGCCGGGCAGAGGCTTTTAATGAAAAACTGTTTTTT. Translated: CASSRAEAFNEKLFF. The rearrangement links TRBV4-1 to TRBJ1-4; D remains ambiguous. This CDR3 is 15 amino acids long. Germline V gives CDR1 MGHRA, CDR2 YSYEKL. Trimming took off 4 bases at V and 4 bases at J, with 13 bases between the two ends.

The genes are TRBV12-3 or TRBV12-4 and TRBJ2-5; 10 bases are a match to TRBD1. The V gene end was trimmed by 7 bases and the J gene end by 2 bases; junction bases not matched to a gene: 7. CDR3 length: 15 residues. CDR3 loop: CASKNGQGVQETQYF. CDR3 bases: TGTGCCAGCAAAAATGGACAGGGGGTTCAAGAGACCCAGTACTTC.

The chain uses TRBV4-2 and TRBJ2-2, with 9 bases aligning to TRBD2. Germline CDR1 is LGHNA and CDR2 is YNFKEQ. Trimming at V came to 0 bases and at J to 8 bases, leaving 13 bases not matched to a gene. The CDR3 loop spans 18 amino acids. The CDR3 sequence: CASSQERGLAGKRGELFF. CDR3 DNA: TGTGCCAGCAGCCAAGAGAGGGGGCTAGCGGGAAAGCGGGGGGAGCTGTTTTTT.

The J gene is TRBJ2-7, the V gene TRBV7-2; 8 bases align to TRBD2. Unmatched junction bases numbered 6, after V lost 10 bases and J lost 7 bases. The germline V gene has CDR1 SGHTA and CDR2 FQGNSA. The CDR3 spans 11 residues. The CDR3 bases are TGTGCCACCACTAGCGGTTATGAGCAGTACTTC. It encodes CATTSGYEQYF.

A few counts support this clonotype. The chain couples TRBV18 to TRBJ1-2, with 12 bases matching TRBD1. This CDR3 is 16 amino acids long. Germline lookup yields CDR1 KGHSH and CDR2 LQKENI. With 3 bases clipped from V and 4 bases from J, the junction kept 6 bases outside the gene matches. CDR3 protein: CASSPIGTGGGYGYTF. CDR3 nucleotide sequence: TGTGCCAGCTCACCCATCGGGACAGGGGGCGGCTATGGCTACACCTTC.

This clonotype showed up many times. The gene calls are TRBV20-1 and TRBJ2-1; D could derive from TRBD1 or TRBD2 (7 bases each). V lost 5 bases, J lost 10 bases, and 18 bases lay in between. Germline values: CDR1 DFQATT, CDR2 SNEGSKA (reference sequence). There are 13 residues in the CDR3. CDR3 residues: CSAPQGGFLEQFF. The CDR3 nucleotides read TGCAGTGCTCCCCAGGGGGGGTTTTTGGAGCAGTTCTTC.

V usage is TRBV5-1 and J usage is TRBJ2-2, with 7 bases aligning to TRBD1. The V segment lost 0 bases and the J segment 3 bases; nucleotides outside the gene matches: 2. Germline CDR1 reads SGHRS; CDR2 reads YFSETQ. The CDR3 has 15 amino acids. DNA of the CDR3: TGCGCCAGCAGCTTGGAGGGGGCGGACACCGGGGAGCTGTTTTTT. Protein product: CASSLEGADTGELFF.

The CDR3 loop is CATSKGERVTEAFF. The CDR3 nucleotides are TGTGCCACCTCCAAGGGGGAAAGGGTCACTGAAGCTTTCTTT. V usage is TRBV2 and J usage is TRBJ1-1, with D maybe TRBD1 (6 bases). CDR3 length: 14 residues. Germline V gene sequence: CDR1 SNHLY, CDR2 FYNNEI. Trimming removed 10 bases at V and 4 bases at J, with 19 bases between.